This T cell receptor beta chain is from a study of siplizumab effects on memory and regulatory T cells. Whole-study findings and limits: Both greater diversity than memory cells and a major contribution to the alloresponse seemed to characterize naive T cells. Roughly 75-96% of dividing CD4+ or CD8+ clones were without an attributable naive or memory phenotype. A small minority of alloreactive clones were mapped to unstimulated subsets.

With respect to this clone: As yet, its antigen is unknown.

V was shortened by 0 bases and J by 6 bases, with 18 bases between the two germline ends. This CDR3 comprises 16 residues. Germline V gene sequence: CDR1 MNHEY, CDR2 SVGAGI. Some 100,000 TCR templates were measured in each sample. The protocol was immunoSEQ multiplex PCR, while the TCRdb copy is restricted to in-frame clones and leaves out a portion. The sample lists around 100,000 clones; about 94% were seen once. This TCR was sampled from a human donor in good health. This rearrangement joins TRBV6-5 to TRBJ2-7; D not certain. Material: non-Treg CD4+ T cells sorted from blood. The CDR3 is CASSYSADPTGVEQYF. DNA for the CDR3: TGTGCCAGCAGTTACTCCGCCGACCCGACCGGAGTCGAGCAGTACTTC.